This record concerns one T cell receptor beta chain sequence. Antigen specificity is unknown. MiXCR was run by TCRdb on the 5' RACE reads, yielding one entry per CDR3 protein. This sample has some 350,000 distinct CDR3 sequences, with roughly 4.3% found just once. This sample stems from a study of T cells after yellow fever vaccination. The study, taken as a whole, reports: Researchers cautioned that FACS-sorted repertoires could harbor abundant clonotypes contaminating from the bulk population.

V lost 2 bases and J 4 bases, leaving 15 bases between the germline ends. Germline V gene sequence: CDR1 SGHRS, CDR2 YFSETQ. The CDR3 extends over 15 amino acids. Sequenced material: PBMCs, taken 5 days after the yellow fever booster vaccination. This receptor was obtained from a man aged 18 to 29 who received the YFV17D yellow fever vaccine. V is TRBV5-1 and J is TRBJ1-1; D gene ambiguous. The CDR3 coding sequence is TGCGCCAGCAGCTTACCTCTGGCAGAGGTCACTGAAGCTTTCTTT. Translating gives CASSLPLAEVTEAFF.